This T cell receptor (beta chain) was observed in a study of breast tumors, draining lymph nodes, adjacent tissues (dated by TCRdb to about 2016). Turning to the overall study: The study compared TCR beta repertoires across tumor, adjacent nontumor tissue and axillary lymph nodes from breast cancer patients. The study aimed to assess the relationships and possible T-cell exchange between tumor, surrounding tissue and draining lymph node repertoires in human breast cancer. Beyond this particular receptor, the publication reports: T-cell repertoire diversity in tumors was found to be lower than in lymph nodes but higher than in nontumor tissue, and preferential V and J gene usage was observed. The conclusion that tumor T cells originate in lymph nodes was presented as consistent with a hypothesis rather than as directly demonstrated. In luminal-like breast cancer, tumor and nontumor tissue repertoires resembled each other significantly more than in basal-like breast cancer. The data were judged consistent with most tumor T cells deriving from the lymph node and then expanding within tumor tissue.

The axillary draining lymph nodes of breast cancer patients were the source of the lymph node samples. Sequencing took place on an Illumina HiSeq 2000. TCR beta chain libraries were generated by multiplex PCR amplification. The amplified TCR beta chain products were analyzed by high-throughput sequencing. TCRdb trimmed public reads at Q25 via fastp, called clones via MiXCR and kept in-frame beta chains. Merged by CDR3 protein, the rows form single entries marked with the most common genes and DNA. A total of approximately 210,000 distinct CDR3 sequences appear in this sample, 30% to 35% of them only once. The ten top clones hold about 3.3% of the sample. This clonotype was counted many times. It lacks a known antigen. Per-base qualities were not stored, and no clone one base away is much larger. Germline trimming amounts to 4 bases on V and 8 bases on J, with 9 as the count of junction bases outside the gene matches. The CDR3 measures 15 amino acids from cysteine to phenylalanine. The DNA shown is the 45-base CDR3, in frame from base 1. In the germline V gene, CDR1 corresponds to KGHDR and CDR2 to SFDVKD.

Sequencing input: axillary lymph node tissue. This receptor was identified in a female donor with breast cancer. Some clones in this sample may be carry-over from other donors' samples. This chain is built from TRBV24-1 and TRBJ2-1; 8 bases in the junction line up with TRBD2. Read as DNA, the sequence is TGTGCCACCAGTGACCCCGGAAGCGGGAGCTATGAGCAGTTCTTC. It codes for CATSDPGSGSYEQFF.